This T cell receptor beta chain was identified in a study of cytomegalovirus exposure and HLA in healthy donors (TCRdb year 2017). About the investigation overall: According to an earlier analysis of several hundred of the donors, 150 million to 200 million T cells yielded 95 million to 140 million unique TCR beta sequences and about 300 Gb of sequence data. Genome-wide SNP genotypes for about three fifths of the roughly 700 donors were used in a later genetic analysis, which treated that subset as a discovery cohort. Of the approximately 400 genotyped donors, about 80% fell in the genetic ancestry cluster associated with self-reported Caucasian donors. The T cell repertoires of 666 subjects were profiled by immunosequencing and related to cytomegalovirus serostatus. Every discovery cohort repertoire had been produced on one sequencing platform. Roughly five DR-DQ haplotypes were treated as single units for association and clustering because of strong linkage in the cohort. An early release that covered around 590 HLA-typed donors contained about 300 gigabases of sequencing data and 70 million to 100 million unique TCR sequences. An earlier analysis of 587 of the donors applied high-throughput TCR beta sequencing to assess whether each TCR beta V gene segment acted as functional or pseudogenic. Both class I and class II loci were covered by HLA typing, at four-digit resolution. Typing coverage differed by locus: A, B, C, DRB1 and DQB1 were typed in about 629-640 donors, DQA1 in 500 to 550, DPA1 in some 600, and DPB1 in 472. To predict cytomegalovirus infection status, the study brought together high-throughput TCR immunosequencing, statistical association of individual TCRs with disease status, and machine learning. The study aimed to test whether signatures of past pathogen exposure could be identified by cataloging public T cell receptors. Among some 400 genotyped donors of the cohort, an average of roughly 230,000 unique TCR beta nucleotide sequences was sequenced per donor, of which about 19% were non-productive. In a later analysis, previously published TCR beta repertoires from 670 or so donors were re-analyzed and high-resolution HLA genotyping was added so that TCR occurrence patterns could be studied. Alongside the repertoire data, information on donor age, sex, ethnicity and CMV serostatus was compiled. Rather than drawing on any new phenotypic data, the later analysis identified candidate immune exposures from TCR beta sequences and the way those sequences occurred across donors. Along with the approximately 700-subject first cohort, a separate validation cohort of some 130 different subjects was used.

V and J lose 6 bases and 1 base, and a span of 12 bases separates them. Sequences SNHLY (CDR1) and FYNNEI (CDR2) are obtained from the germline V gene. Including the terminal cysteine and phenylalanine, the CDR3 comprises 14 residues. Left in the record is the CDR3 DNA by itself, 42 bases read in frame from the first base. Concerning this clone itself: Its antigen is still unknown. No base quality information exists; no much larger clone differs at one position.

On the study overall, not on this receptor specifically: Only TCR beta chains were sequenced in this cohort, and the absence of alpha or paired-chain data limited detectable features. According to the authors, the approach could potentially be generalized to other disease states and immunological phenotypes. The sequencing pipeline was judged likely to have produced a cluster of highly shared sequence variants as a technical artifact. The 87-base-pair reads could not distinguish some IMGT-functional V segments, including TRBV6-2 and TRBV6-3, so those segments were excluded. Linkage disequilibrium might explain the correlated functional status among segregating V segments, but an unknown experimental factor could not be ruled out. Most TCR sequences were seen in very few donors, while some public TCRs were found in many individuals. A later analysis found that TCR association rates varied across HLA loci, with DRB1 alleles showing the most associated TCRs and HLA-C alleles the fewest. Compared with the 666-donor mean, donors in an Asian-associated ancestry cluster had fewer N-insertions in productive TCRs, according to a later genetic analysis. Most CMV-associated TCR beta chains appeared to be HLA-restricted in a later analysis, and the HLA associations seemed to be driven largely by CMV exposure. A further reported finding was that TCR beta sequences accurately predicted the HLA-A and HLA-B alleles for most subjects in the first cohort. Presence/absence analyses assumed roughly uniform sequencing depth across donors, an assumption that may not hold. In a later analysis, HLA-associated TCR beta chains showed more clonal expansion and lower generation probabilities than non-associated chains that were equally common. In an earlier analysis of approximately 590 of the donors, most TCR beta V segments appeared in productive rearrangements about 87% or about 30% of the time, broadly matching IMGT annotations. A later genetic analysis associated a missense DCLRE1C variant with V-gene and J-gene trimming of TCR beta chains, and an independent cohort replicated the association. A later analysis associated about 18,000 TCR beta sequences with specific HLA alleles at a false discovery rate of 0.05. Strong co-occurrence of HLA alleles, especially DR and DQ, made assigning TCR associations to individual alleles difficult. HLA typing was unavailable for some donors at each locus, so association tests used only the typed subset. The only immune exposure information available for the cohort was CMV serostatus. About 17 rarely observed V segments, including chromosome 9 orphons, were excluded from the earlier analysis of some 590 of the donors because counts were too low. A total of fewer than 200 TCR beta chains were listed by the study as associated with cytomegalovirus. According to a later analysis, parvovirus B19, influenza, CMV and Epstein-Barr virus appeared linked to several top co-occurrence clusters. The classifier was reported to diagnose cytomegalovirus status with high specificity and sensitivity in both the original cohort and the validation cohort. In vitro tests confirmed that a few of the cytomegalovirus-associated TCR beta chains recognize cytomegalovirus antigens.

Library creation used the immunoSEQ multiplex PCR assay. For the multiplex PCR, a mixture combining 60 forward primers for TCR Vbeta segments and 13 reverse primers for TCR Jbeta segments was used. A multiplex PCR assay on genomic DNA amplified the CDR3 region of rearranged TCR beta genes. Amplified TCR beta libraries were sequenced as 87-base-pair reads on the Illumina HiSeq System. In the authors' own workflow: Across the 640 or so repertoires, a later analysis counted 75 million to 90 million unique TCR beta chains, roughly 11 million of which were shared by at least two donors. Raw reads were error-corrected and collapsed into unique sequences by a nearest-neighbor algorithm in which closely related sequences were merged to remove PCR and sequencing errors. V, D and J gene segments were assigned by aligning CDR3 sequences to IMGT reference sequences. For a sequence to be retained, a match of at least six nucleotides to both a V gene segment and a J gene segment was required. A rearrangement was called productive if the CDR3 had no stop codons and remained in frame with V and J, and every other rearrangement was called non-productive. Following IMGT convention, CDR3 was defined as the stretch from the second conserved V-encoded cysteine up to the conserved J-encoded phenylalanine. In an earlier analysis of more than 550 of the donors, sequences lacking an unambiguous match to a single V gene segment were excluded. In an earlier analysis of 587 of the donors, V segments were called functional above 56.7% productive rearrangements and were called segregating when the between-donor standard deviation exceeded 5%. To diagnose cytomegalovirus status from the catalog of TCR beta chain sequences, a statistical classification framework was built. In a later analysis, V and J genes were assigned by comparing TCR nucleotide sequences against IMGT/GENE-DB human TR gene sequences. Using the TCRdist pipeline, a later analysis assigned CDR3 sequences along with most-parsimonious VDJ recombination scenarios. In a later analysis, each TCR beta chain was defined by its CDR3 amino acid sequence together with its V-gene family, and reads lacking a unique V-gene family were excluded. To address suspected cross-contamination and a sequencing artifact, a later analysis removed 450 to 700 highly shared, low-generation-probability nucleotide sequences. In a later analysis, a clonal expansion index for each public chain was calculated from normalized within-repertoire ranks of inferred template counts. A later analysis computed generation probabilities with a VDJ recombination model fitted to out-of-frame rearrangements, and checked the results against IGoR. In a later analysis, hypergeometric tests were used to score TCR-TCR, TCR-HLA and TCR-CMV co-occurrence, with a repertoire-size bias correction applied to TCR pairs. To estimate false discovery rates, a later analysis permuted the HLA or CMV assignments 20 times. In a later analysis, co-occurring TCRs were grouped using DBSCAN, with TCRdist sequence similarity added in when clustering inside HLA-allele-positive subsets. Repertoires with fewer than 30,000 or more than 120,000 public chains, plus five repertoires with anomalous nucleotide sharing, were excluded from co-occurrence clustering. The table comes from immuneACCESS by way of TCRdb, which keeps in-frame sequences with V and J called. Part of the clones is missing from these tables; in studies checked, under half for an unresolved V gene and the rest for unknown reasons. V and J calls plus clone size are reproduced from that table; the DNA served to infer D and trimming. The sample table contains fewer than 85,000 clones; only one count was recorded for around three quarters of them. The ten largest clonotypes hold around 3.6% of the sample.

The cohort consisted of 670 or so healthy bone marrow donors. At the time of sampling, all cohort members were nominally healthy, though unrecorded immune exposures were likely present. The donor was CMV seronegative and was included in the group of 352 seronegative cohort members. Every donor gave a peripheral blood sample, and the peripheral blood mononuclear cells from that sample were used for TCR beta sequencing. Genomic DNA extraction from the blood cell samples was performed with the Qiagen DNeasy Blood Extraction Kit. The TCR was taken from a man aged 35 to 55 in good health and CMV-seronegative. Recombination joined TRBV2 with TRBJ1-1; TRBD1 is a weak D gene call, 6 bases matching. Sequencing was carried out using PBMCs. In nucleotides, the sequence is TGTGCCAGCAGCCGCTCGACAGGGAACACTGAAGCTTTCTTT. This sequence encodes CASSRSTGNTEAFF.